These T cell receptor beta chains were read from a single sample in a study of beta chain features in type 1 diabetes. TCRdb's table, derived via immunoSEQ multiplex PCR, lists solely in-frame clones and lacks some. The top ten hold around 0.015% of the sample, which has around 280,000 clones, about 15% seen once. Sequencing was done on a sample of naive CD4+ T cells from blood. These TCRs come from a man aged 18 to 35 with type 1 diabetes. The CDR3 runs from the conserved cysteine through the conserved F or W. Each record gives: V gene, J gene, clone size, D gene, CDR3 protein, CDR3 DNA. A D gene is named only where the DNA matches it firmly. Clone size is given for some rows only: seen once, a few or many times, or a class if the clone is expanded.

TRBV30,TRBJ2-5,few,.,CAWSGRRETQYF,TGTGCCTGGAGTGGCAGGAGGGAGACCCAGTACTTC
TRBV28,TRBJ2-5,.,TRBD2,CASSLFSASGRAGETQYF,TGTGCCAGCAGTTTATTCAGCGCTAGCGGGAGGGCCGGAGAGACCCAGTACTTC
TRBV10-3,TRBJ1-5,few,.,CAISESRRPNQPQHF,TGTGCCATCAGTGAGAGCCGGAGACCCAACCAGCCCCAGCATTTT
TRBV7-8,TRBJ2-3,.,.,CASSLLWTVGTDTQYF,TGTGCCAGCAGCTTATTGTGGACAGTGGGCACAGATACGCAGTATTTT
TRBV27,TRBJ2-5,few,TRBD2,CASRSSISGRAAETQYF,TGTGCCAGCAGGAGTTCGATTAGCGGGAGGGCCGCGGAGACCCAGTACTTC
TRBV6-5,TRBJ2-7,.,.,CASSYSTRDYEQYF,TGTGCCAGCAGTTACTCGACACGGGACTACGAGCAGTACTTC
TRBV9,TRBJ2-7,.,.,CASSIFSGDPYEQYF,TGTGCCAGCAGCATTTTTAGCGGAGACCCCTACGAGCAGTACTTC
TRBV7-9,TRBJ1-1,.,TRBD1,CASRGQGAEAFF,TGTGCCAGCAGAGGACAGGGGGCTGAAGCTTTCTTT
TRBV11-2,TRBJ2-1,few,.,CASSLRGEQFF,TGTGCCAGCAGCCTTCGGGGGGAGCAGTTCTTC
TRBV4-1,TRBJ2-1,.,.,CASSHPLWGRPYNEQFF,TGCGCCAGCAGCCATCCGCTATGGGGCAGACCCTACAATGAGCAGTTCTTC
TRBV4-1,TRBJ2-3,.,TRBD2,CASSQQSSGRAGAIDTQYF,TGCGCCAGCAGCCAACAGTCTAGCGGGAGGGCCGGTGCGATTGATACGCAGTATTTT